This is a list of T cell receptor beta chains from one sample in a study of blood T cell repertoires in COVID-19. Using immunoSEQ multiplex PCR, the repertoire was profiled, and TCRdb retains in-frame clones only, with some absent. The table has about 300,000 clones, about four fifths seen once. Sequences were obtained from peripheral blood. These receptors came from a woman in her forties or fifties with acute or convalescent COVID-19. CDR3s include the opening cysteine and the closing phenylalanine or tryptophan. Each record gives: J gene, CDR3 length, D gene, clone size, V gene, CDR3 protein, CDR3 DNA. A D gene is named only where the DNA matches it firmly. Only part of the rows carry a size: once, few, many, or a class if the clone is expanded.

TRBJ1-5 15 TRBD1 many TRBV19 CASSPRQGAYQPQHF TGTGCCAGTAGTCCCAGACAGGGGGCTTATCAGCCCCAGCATTTT
TRBJ2-7 16 TRBD1 NA TRBV27 CASSQPGTGISYEQYF TGTGCCAGCAGTCAACCGGGGACAGGGATCTCCTACGAGCAGTACTTC
TRBJ1-2 13 NA NA TRBV30 CAWSVGRFTGYTF TGTGCCTGGAGTGTGGGGAGGTTTACTGGCTACACCTTC
TRBJ2-3 12 NA once TRBV24-1 CATSDNTDTQYF TGTGCCACCAGCGACAACACAGATACGCAGTATTTT
TRBJ2-2 14 TRBD2 NA TRBV6-4 CASSAVSGVGELFF TGTGCCAGCAGCGCCGTAAGCGGGGTCGGGGAGCTGTTTTTT
TRBJ2-1 15 TRBD1 NA TRBV2 CARAGTGALGGEQFF TGTGCCAGAGCCGGGACAGGGGCGTTGGGAGGTGAGCAGTTCTTC
TRBJ1-4 13 NA NA TRBV10-3 CAISLGGNEKLFF TGTGCCATTTCTTTGGGGGGGAATGAAAAACTGTTTTTT
TRBJ1-2 12 NA NA TRBV29-1 CSVQQPGMSYTF TGCAGCGTGCAACAGCCGGGGATGAGCTACACCTTC
TRBJ1-2 16 TRBD1 NA TRBV13 CASSQGAGGLDYGYTF TGTGCCAGCAGCCAGGGAGCAGGGGGCCTGGACTATGGCTACACCTTC
TRBJ2-2 15 TRBD2 few TRBV5-1 CASSNNGGATGELFF TGCGCCAGCAGCAACAACGGGGGGGCGACCGGGGAGCTGTTTTTT
TRBJ2-2 15 NA NA TRBV27 CASRVGRVFPGELFF TGTGCCAGCAGAGTGGGCAGGGTGTTCCCCGGGGAGCTGTTTTTT
TRBJ1-2 12 NA NA TRBV19 CASSPSLGGYTF TGTGCCAGTAGCCCCTCGCTAGGTGGCTACACCTTC
TRBJ2-5 15 TRBD2 NA TRBV27 CASSTLSGGEETQYF TGTGCCAGCAGTACCCTTAGCGGGGGGGAAGAGACCCAGTACTTC
TRBJ2-5 15 NA NA TRBV5-1 CASSLGGEYQETQYF TGCGCCAGCAGCTTGGGCGGGGAGTACCAAGAGACCCAGTACTTC
TRBJ2-3 16 TRBD1 NA TRBV24-1 CATSDLGDRGPDTQYF TGTGCCACCAGTGATTTGGGGGACAGGGGCCCAGATACGCAGTATTTT
TRBJ2-4 14 NA NA TRBV7-2 CASSFGRGDDIQYF TGTGCCAGCAGCTTCGGCAGGGGAGATGACATTCAGTACTTC
TRBJ1-2 14 NA NA TRBV29-1 CSVEGTLGQGGYTF TGCAGCGTTGAAGGGACACTGGGACAAGGTGGCTACACCTTC
TRBJ2-5 17 NA NA TRBV3-1/TRBV3-2 CASSLLSRVLVQETQYF TGTGCCAGCAGCCTATTATCGAGAGTTTTGGTCCAAGAGACCCAGTACTTC
TRBJ2-1 15 NA NA TRBV18 CASSPPSSEGAEQFF TGTGCCAGCTCACCACCGAGCAGCGAAGGGGCTGAGCAGTTCTTC
TRBJ2-2 12 NA NA TRBV27 CASAPLFGELFF TGTGCCAGCGCCCCACTTTTCGGGGAGCTGTTTTTT
TRBJ2-5 14 TRBD1 NA TRBV30 CAWTVGGVQETQYF TGTGCCTGGACGGTAGGGGGCGTCCAAGAGACCCAGTACTTC
TRBJ2-5 16 TRBD1 once TRBV5-1 CASSDAGTGGEKTQYF TGCGCCAGCAGCGATGCCGGGACAGGGGGTGAAAAGACCCAGTACTTC
TRBJ2-5 13 TRBD1 few TRBV12-3/TRBV12-4 CASSSDRDKTQYF TGTGCCAGCAGTTCGGACAGGGATAAGACCCAGTACTTC
TRBJ1-2 15 TRBD1 NA TRBV2 CASRAGQGGNYGYTF TGTGCCAGCAGGGCGGGACAGGGAGGAAACTATGGCTACACCTTC
TRBJ2-7 15 TRBD1 NA TRBV5-1 CASSPNPGGQYEQYF TGCGCCAGCAGCCCGAACCCAGGGGGTCAATACGAGCAGTACTTC
TRBJ2-7 17 TRBD2 NA TRBV10-1 CASSESPSGRAAYEQYF TGCGCCAGCAGTGAGTCACCTAGCGGGAGGGCCGCCTACGAGCAGTACTTC
TRBJ1-1 14 NA NA TRBV9 CASSVFDRYSEAFF TGTGCCAGCAGCGTATTCGACAGGTATAGTGAAGCTTTCTTT
TRBJ2-1 11 NA NA TRBV7-9 CASSGGAAQFF TGTGCCAGCAGCGGAGGGGCAGCGCAGTTCTTC
TRBJ1-5 13 NA NA TRBV29-1 CSVCTGSNQPQHF TGCAGCGTTTGCACAGGGAGCAATCAGCCCCAGCATTTT
TRBJ2-7 13 NA NA TRBV28 CATRGYLSSEQYF TGTGCCACTAGGGGGTACCTAAGTTCCGAGCAGTACTTC
TRBJ1-2 14 NA NA TRBV19 CASTPQGTTYGYTF TGTGCCAGTACCCCACAGGGTACGACGTATGGCTACACCTTC
TRBJ2-3 14 NA NA TRBV6-6 CASNLASLTDTQYF TGTGCCAGCAACTTGGCTAGCCTGACAGATACGCAGTATTTT
TRBJ2-5 15 TRBD1 NA TRBV27 CASSLSWTGGETQYF TGTGCCAGCAGTTTATCGTGGACAGGGGGAGAGACCCAGTACTTC
TRBJ2-5 15 TRBD1 NA TRBV6-5 CASSPSGQGRETQYF TGTGCCAGCAGCCCCTCGGGACAGGGGAGAGAGACCCAGTACTTC
TRBJ1-5 14 TRBD1 few TRBV28 CASSRGQHNQPQHF TGTGCCAGCAGCCGGGGACAGCACAATCAGCCCCAGCATTTT
TRBJ2-3 14 NA NA TRBV3-1/TRBV3-2 CASSQVEGVDTQYF TGTGCCAGCAGCCAAGTCGAGGGGGTAGATACGCAGTATTTT
TRBJ2-2 16 TRBD1 many TRBV13 CASSSKTGLGTGELFF TGTGCCAGCAGCTCAAAGACAGGGCTGGGCACCGGGGAGCTGTTTTTT
TRBJ2-1 15 TRBD2 NA TRBV5-4 CASSPGSGGYNEQFF TGTGCCAGCAGCCCGGGCAGCGGGGGATACAATGAGCAGTTCTTC
TRBJ1-6 13 NA NA TRBV15 CATRRKQDSPLHF TGTGCCACCAGGCGGAAACAGGATTCACCCCTCCACTTT
TRBJ2-7 17 NA NA TRBV18 CASSPPRAPSASYEQYF TGTGCCAGCTCACCACCGAGGGCCCCGTCGGCCTCCTACGAGCAGTACTTC
TRBJ2-5 15 TRBD1 NA TRBV3-1/TRBV3-2 CASSQADRAGETQYF TGTGCCAGCAGCCAAGCCGACAGGGCGGGAGAGACCCAGTACTTC
TRBJ1-4 18 TRBD1 few TRBV5-1 CASSLNRDRLATNEKLFF TGCGCCAGCAGCTTGAATAGGGACAGGTTAGCAACTAATGAAAAACTGTTTTTT
TRBJ1-1 12 NA NA TRBV12-3/TRBV12-4 CASSLIGAEAFF TGTGCCAGCAGTTTAATAGGGGCTGAAGCTTTCTTT
TRBJ2-3 14 NA NA TRBV21-1 CASSSQPSTDTQYF TGTGCCAGCAGCTCACAGCCTAGCACAGATACGCAGTATTTT
TRBJ2-1 17 TRBD2 few TRBV9 CASSVAILAGGLSEQFF TGTGCCAGCAGCGTAGCAATCCTAGCGGGGGGGCTCTCGGAGCAGTTCTTC
TRBJ2-5 16 TRBD2 NA TRBV5-6 CASNPRGSGWEETQYF TGTGCCAGCAACCCCCGGGGTAGCGGGTGGGAAGAGACCCAGTACTTC
TRBJ2-5 15 NA NA TRBV10-2 CASSDLKGVQETQYF TGCGCCAGCAGTGATTTAAAAGGAGTTCAAGAGACCCAGTACTTC
TRBJ2-3 15 NA NA TRBV5-1 CASSLEGRGADTQYF TGCGCCAGCAGCTTGGAGGGCAGGGGGGCAGATACGCAGTATTTT
TRBJ2-3 15 NA few TRBV2 CASRRGSARTDTQYF TGTGCCAGCAGGCGGGGCTCCGCTCGCACAGATACGCAGTATTTT
TRBJ2-1 13 NA NA TRBV21-1 CASSKEGKYEQFF TGTGCCAGCAGCAAAGAGGGGAAGTATGAGCAGTTCTTC
TRBJ1-2 14 TRBD1 NA TRBV18 CASSPLGQGRGYTF TGTGCCAGCTCACCTCTCGGACAGGGTCGTGGCTACACCTTC
TRBJ2-3 16 TRBD2 NA TRBV27 CASTLSGGAGLDTQYF TGTGCCAGCACCCTTAGCGGGGGGGCCGGACTAGATACGCAGTATTTT
TRBJ2-3 14 NA NA TRBV27 CASSLSGEKDTQYF TGTGCCAGCAGTTTGTCCGGGGAGAAAGATACGCAGTATTTT
TRBJ1-2 12 NA NA TRBV24-1 CATSAGNYGYTF TGTGCCACCAGTGCGGGGAACTATGGCTACACCTTC
TRBJ2-3 15 NA NA TRBV5-1 CASSLVGGATDTQYF TGCGCCAGCAGCTTGGTCGGGGGAGCCACAGATACGCAGTATTTT
TRBJ1-2 16 NA NA TRBV4-1 CASSQDRSWGRYGYTF TGCGCCAGCAGCCAAGATAGATCGTGGGGGCGTTATGGCTACACCTTC
TRBJ2-2 13 NA NA TRBV5-4 CASRTDTTGELFF TGTGCCAGCAGAACCGACACCACCGGGGAGCTGTTTTTT
TRBJ2-4 14 NA NA TRBV11-2 CASSPTVGGNIQYF TGTGCCAGCAGCCCCACGGTGGGGGGAAACATTCAGTACTTC
TRBJ1-2 14 NA few TRBV28 CASSLIRASYGYTF TGTGCCAGCAGTTTAATCCGAGCAAGCTATGGCTACACCTTC